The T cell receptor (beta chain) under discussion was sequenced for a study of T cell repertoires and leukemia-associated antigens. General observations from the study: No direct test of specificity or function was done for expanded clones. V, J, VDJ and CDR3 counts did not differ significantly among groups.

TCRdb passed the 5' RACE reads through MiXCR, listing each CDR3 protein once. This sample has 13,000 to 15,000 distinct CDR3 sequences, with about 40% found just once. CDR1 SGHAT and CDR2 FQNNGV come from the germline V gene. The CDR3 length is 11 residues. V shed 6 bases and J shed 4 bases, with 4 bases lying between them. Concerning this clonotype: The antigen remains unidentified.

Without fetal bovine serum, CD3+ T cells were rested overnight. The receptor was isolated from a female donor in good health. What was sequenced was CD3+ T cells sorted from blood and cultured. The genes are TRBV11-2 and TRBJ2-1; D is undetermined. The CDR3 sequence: CASSPYNEQFF. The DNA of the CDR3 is TGTGCCAGCAGTCCATACAATGAGCAGTTCTTC.